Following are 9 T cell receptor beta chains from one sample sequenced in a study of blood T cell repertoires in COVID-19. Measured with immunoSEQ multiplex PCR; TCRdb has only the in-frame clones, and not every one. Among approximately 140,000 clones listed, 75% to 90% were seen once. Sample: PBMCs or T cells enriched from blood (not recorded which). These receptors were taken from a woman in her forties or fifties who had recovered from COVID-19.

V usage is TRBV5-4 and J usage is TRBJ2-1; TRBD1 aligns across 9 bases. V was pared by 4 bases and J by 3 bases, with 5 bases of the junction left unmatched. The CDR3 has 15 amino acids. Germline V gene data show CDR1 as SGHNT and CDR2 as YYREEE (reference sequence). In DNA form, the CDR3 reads TGTGCCAGCAGCGGCTCGGGACAGGGCTACAATGAGCAGTTCTTC. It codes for CASSGSGQGYNEQFF.

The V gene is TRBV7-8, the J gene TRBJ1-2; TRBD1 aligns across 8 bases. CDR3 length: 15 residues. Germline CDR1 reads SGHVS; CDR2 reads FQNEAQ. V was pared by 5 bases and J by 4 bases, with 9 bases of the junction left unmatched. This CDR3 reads CASSPRDRNFYGYTF. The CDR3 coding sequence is TGTGCCAGCAGCCCCCGGGACAGGAATTTCTATGGCTACACCTTC.

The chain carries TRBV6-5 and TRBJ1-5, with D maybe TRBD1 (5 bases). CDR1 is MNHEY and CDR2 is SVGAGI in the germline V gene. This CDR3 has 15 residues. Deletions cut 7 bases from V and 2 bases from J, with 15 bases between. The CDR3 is CASKTYGGGNQPQHF. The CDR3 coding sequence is TGTGCCAGCAAAACTTACGGGGGGGGCAATCAGCCCCAGCATTTT.

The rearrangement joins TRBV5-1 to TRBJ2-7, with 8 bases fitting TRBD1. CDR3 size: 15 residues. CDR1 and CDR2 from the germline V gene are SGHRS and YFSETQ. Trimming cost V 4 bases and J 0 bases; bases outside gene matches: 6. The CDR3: CASSIGQGRSYEQYF. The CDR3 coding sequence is TGCGCCAGCAGCATTGGACAGGGCCGCTCCTACGAGCAGTACTTC.

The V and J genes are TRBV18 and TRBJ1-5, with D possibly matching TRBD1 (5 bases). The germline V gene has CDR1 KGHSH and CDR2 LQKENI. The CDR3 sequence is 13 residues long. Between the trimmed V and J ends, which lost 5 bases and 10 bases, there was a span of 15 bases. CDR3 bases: TGTGCCAGCTCAGGGGCAGGGCCCGAACCCCAGCATTTT. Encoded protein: CASSGAGPEPQHF.

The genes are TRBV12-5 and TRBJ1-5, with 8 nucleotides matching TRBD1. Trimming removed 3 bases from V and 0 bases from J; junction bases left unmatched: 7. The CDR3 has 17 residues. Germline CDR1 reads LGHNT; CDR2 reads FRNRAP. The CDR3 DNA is TGTGCTAGTGGTTTTTCGACAGGGGCATATAGCAATCAGCCCCAGCATTTT. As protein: CASGFSTGAYSNQPQHF.

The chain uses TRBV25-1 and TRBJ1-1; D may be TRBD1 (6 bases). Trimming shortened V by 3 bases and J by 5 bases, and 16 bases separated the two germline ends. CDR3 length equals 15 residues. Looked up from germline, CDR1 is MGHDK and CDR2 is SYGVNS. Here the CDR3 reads CASSDIRGGGTEAFF. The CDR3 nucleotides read TGTGCCAGCAGTGACATCCGAGGGGGGGGGACTGAAGCTTTCTTT.

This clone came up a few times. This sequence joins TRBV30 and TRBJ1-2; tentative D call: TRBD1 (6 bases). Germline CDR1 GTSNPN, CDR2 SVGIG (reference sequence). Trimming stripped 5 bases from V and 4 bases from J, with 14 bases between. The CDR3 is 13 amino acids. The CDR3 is CAWRRTEPYGYTF. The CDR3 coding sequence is TGTGCCTGGCGGCGGACAGAGCCCTATGGCTACACCTTC. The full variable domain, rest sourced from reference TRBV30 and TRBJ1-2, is SQTIHQWPATLVQPVGSPLSLECTVEGTSNPNLYWYRQAAGRGLQLLFYSVGIGQISSEVPQNLSASRPQDRQFILSSKKLLLSDSGFYLCAWRRTEPYGYTFGSGTRLTVV.

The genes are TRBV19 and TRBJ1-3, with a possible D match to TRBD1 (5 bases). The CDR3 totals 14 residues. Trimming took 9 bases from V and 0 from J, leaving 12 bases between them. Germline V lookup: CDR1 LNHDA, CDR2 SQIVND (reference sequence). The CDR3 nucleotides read TGTGCCAGCACCAGACAGACCTCTGGAAACACCATATATTTT. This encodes CASTRQTSGNTIYF.